This T cell receptor (beta chain) was sequenced in a study of cytomegalovirus exposure and HLA in healthy donors. Whole-study context: Researchers previously reported finding roughly 120 million unique TCR beta sequences from 170 million or so T cells. Study-level results: In the analysis, some V segments, TRBV6-2 and TRBV6-3 included, were excluded as indistinguishable. An analysis done earlier found most TCR beta V segments productive about 87% or about 30% of the time.

The study ran its PCR with 60 Vbeta and 13 Jbeta primers. Libraries were prepared by immunoSEQ multiplex PCR; TCRdb keeps only in-frame clonotypes and omits some of them. The repertoire holds about 90,000 clones, with around 76% as singletons. The CDR3 spans 15 residues. Unmatched junction bases numbered 11, after V lost 10 bases and J lost 5 bases. Germline V gives CDR1 SGHRS, CDR2 YFSETQ. Everyone who donated was a healthy bone marrow donor. This clone was recorded only once. The antigen is unknown. The chain has TRBV5-1 and TRBJ2-2, with 10 nucleotides matching TRBD2. This clonotype was obtained from a woman between 55 and 75 years old in good health and CMV-seropositive. The sequencing input was PBMCs. CDR3 in amino acids: CAGRPLAGLTGELFF. The CDR3 nucleotides read TGCGCCGGCCGGCCACTAGCGGGATTGACCGGGGAGCTGTTTTTT.